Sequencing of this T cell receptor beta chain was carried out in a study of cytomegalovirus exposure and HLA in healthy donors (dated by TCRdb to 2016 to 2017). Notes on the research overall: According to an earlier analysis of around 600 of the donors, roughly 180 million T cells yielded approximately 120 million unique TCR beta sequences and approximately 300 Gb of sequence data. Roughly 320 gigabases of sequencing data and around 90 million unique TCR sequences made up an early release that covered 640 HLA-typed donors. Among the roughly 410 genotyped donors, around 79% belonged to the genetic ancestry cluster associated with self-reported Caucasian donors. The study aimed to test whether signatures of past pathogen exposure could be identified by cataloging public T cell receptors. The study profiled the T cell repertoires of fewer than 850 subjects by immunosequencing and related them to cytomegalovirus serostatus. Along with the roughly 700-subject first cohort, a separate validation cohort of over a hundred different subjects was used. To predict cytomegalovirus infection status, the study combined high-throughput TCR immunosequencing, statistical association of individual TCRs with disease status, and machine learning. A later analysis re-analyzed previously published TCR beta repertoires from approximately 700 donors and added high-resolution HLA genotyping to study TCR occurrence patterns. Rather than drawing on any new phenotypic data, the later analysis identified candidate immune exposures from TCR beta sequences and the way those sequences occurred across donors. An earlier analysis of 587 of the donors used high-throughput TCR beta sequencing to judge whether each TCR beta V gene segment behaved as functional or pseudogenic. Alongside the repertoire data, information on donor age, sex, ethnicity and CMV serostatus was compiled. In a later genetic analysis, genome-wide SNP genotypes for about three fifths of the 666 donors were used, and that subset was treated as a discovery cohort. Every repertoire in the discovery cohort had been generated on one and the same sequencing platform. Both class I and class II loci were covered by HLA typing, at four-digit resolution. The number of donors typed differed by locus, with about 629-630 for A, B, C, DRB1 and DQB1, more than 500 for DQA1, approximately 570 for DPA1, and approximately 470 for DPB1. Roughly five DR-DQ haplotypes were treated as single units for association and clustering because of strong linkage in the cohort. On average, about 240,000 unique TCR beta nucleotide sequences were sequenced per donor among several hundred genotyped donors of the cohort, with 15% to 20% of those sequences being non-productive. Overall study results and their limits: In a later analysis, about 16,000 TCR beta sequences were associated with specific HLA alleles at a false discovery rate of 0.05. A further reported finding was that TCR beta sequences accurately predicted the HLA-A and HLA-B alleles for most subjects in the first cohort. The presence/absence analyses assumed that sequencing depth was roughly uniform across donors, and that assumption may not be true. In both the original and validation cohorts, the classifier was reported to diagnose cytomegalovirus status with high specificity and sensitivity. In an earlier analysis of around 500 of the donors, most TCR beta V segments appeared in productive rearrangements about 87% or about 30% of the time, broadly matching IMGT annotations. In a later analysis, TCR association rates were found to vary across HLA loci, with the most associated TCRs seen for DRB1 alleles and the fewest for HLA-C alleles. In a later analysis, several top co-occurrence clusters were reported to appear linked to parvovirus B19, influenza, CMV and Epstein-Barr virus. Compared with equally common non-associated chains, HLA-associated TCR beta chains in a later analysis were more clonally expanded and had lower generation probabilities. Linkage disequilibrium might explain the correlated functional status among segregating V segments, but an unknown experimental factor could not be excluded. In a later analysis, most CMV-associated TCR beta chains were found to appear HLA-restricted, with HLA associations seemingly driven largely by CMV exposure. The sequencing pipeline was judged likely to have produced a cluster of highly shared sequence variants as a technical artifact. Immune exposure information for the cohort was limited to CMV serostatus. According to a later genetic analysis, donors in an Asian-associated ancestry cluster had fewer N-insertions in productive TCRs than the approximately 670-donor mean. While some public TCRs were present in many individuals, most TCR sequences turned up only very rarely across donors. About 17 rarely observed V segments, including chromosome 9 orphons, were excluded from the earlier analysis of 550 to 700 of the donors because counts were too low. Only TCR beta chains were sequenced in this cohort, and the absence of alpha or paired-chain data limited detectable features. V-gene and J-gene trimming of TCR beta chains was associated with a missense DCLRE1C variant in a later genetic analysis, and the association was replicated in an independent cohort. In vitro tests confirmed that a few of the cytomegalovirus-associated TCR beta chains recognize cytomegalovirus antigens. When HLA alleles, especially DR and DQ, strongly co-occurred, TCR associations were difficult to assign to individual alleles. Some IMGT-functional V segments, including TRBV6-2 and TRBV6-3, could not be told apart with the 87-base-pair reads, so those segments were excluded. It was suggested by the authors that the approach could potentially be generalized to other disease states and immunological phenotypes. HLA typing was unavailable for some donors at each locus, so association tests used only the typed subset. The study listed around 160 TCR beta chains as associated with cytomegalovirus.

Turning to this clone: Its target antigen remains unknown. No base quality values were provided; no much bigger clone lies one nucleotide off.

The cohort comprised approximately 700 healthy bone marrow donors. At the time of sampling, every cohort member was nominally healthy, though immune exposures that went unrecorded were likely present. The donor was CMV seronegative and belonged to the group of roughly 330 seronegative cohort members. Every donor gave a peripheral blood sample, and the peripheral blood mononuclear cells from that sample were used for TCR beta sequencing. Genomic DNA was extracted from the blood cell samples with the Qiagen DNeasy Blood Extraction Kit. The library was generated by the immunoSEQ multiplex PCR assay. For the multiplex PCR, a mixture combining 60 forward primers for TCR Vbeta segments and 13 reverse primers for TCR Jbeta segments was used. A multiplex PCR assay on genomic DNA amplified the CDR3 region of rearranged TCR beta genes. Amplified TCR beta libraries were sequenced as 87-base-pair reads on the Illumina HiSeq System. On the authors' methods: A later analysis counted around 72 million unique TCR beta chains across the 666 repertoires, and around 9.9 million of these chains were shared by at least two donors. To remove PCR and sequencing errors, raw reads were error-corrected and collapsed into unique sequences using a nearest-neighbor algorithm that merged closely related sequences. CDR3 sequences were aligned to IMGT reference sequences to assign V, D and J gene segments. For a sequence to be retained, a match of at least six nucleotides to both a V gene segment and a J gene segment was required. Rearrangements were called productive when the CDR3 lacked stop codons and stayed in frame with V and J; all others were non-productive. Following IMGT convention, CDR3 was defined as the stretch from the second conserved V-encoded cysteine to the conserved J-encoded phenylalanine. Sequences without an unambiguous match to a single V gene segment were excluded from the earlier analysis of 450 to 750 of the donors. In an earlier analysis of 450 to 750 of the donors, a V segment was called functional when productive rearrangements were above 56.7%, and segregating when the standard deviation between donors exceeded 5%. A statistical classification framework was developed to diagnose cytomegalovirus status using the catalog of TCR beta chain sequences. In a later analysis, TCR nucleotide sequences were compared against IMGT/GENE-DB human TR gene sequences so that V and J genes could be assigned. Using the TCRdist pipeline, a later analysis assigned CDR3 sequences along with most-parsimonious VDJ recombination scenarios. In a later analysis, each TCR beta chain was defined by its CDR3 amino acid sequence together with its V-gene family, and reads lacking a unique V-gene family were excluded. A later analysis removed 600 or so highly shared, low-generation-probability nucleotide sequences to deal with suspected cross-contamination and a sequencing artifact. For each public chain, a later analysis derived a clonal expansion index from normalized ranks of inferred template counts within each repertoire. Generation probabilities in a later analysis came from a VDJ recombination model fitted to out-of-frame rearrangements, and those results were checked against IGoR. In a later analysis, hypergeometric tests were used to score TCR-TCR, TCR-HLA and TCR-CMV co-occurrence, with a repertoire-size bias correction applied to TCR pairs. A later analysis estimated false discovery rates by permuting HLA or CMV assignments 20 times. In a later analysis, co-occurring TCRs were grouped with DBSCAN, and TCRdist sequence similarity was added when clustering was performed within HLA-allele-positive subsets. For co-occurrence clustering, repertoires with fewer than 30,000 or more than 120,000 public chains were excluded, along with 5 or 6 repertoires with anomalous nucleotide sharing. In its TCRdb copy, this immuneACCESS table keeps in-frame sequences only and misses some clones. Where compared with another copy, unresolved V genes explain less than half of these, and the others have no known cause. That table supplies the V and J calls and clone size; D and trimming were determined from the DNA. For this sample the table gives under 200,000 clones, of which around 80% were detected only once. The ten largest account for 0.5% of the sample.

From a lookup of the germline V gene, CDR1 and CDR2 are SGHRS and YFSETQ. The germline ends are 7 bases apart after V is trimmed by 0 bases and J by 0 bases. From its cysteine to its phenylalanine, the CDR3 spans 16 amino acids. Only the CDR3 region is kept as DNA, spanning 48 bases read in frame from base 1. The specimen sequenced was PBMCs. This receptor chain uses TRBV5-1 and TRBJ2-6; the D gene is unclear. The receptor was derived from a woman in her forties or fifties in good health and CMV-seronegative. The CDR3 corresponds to CASSLGGRSGANVLTF. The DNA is TGCGCCAGCAGCTTGGGTGGGCGCTCTGGGGCCAACGTCCTGACTTTC. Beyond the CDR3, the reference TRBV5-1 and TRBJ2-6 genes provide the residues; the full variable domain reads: KAGVTQTPRYLIKTRGQQVTLSCSPISGHRSVSWYQQTPGQGLQFLFEYFSETQRNKGNFPGRFSGRQFSNSRSEMNVSTLELGDSALYLCASSLGGRSGANVLTFGAGSRLTVL.